This passage covers 21 T cell receptor beta chains from one sample sequenced in a study of PD-1 blockade in classical Hodgkin lymphoma. This sample's time point: cycle 4 day 1 (C4D1), after 6 weeks of nivolumab. Relapse was seen in all patients after autologous stem cell transplantation, and brentuximab vedotin exposure was variable. TCRdb's copy holds only in-frame clones and misses some; the assay was immunoSEQ multiplex PCR. The table lists around 24,000 clones, more than 65% of them singletons. This specimen was peripheral blood mononuclear cells (PBMCs), taken before the fourth cycle of nivolumab. Receptors were obtained from a human donor with classical Hodgkin lymphoma.

The rearrangement uses TRBV11-2 and TRBJ1-6; D gene unclear. CDR1 and CDR2 from the germline V gene are SGHAT and FQNNGV. CDR3 length: 13 amino acids. Deletions cut 1 base from V and 7 bases from J, with 5 bases between. CDR3 in DNA: TGTGCCAGCAGCTTAGGGGAAAATTCACCCCTCCACTTT. Amino acids: CASSLGENSPLHF.

J is TRBJ1-1 and V is TRBV30; D is undetermined. This CDR3 is built from 13 residues. The V end was cut by 4 bases, the J end by 0 bases, with 9 bases between. CDR1 is GTSNPN and CDR2 is SVGIG in the germline V gene (reference sequence). This chain's CDR3 is CAWTRTVNTEAFF. The CDR3 DNA follows: TGTGCCTGGACGAGGACGGTGAACACTGAAGCTTTCTTT. Based on the CDR3 plus reference TRBV30 and TRBJ1-1, the full variable domain is SQTIHQWPATLVQPVGSPLSLECTVEGTSNPNLYWYRQAAGRGLQLLFYSVGIGQISSEVPQNLSASRPQDRQFILSSKKLLLSDSGFYLCAWTRTVNTEAFFGQGTRLTVV.

The chain joins TRBV19 to TRBJ1-4; no clear D. Germline V gene sequence: CDR1 LNHDA, CDR2 SQIVND (reference sequence). The CDR3 length is 12 residues. V dropped 6 bases and J dropped 4 bases, with 6 bases sitting between them. CDR3 sequence reads: CASRNLNEKLFF. DNA for the CDR3: TGTGCCAGTAGGAACCTTAATGAAAAACTGTTTTTT. The whole variable domain, filled in from reference TRBV19 and TRBJ1-4, reads DGGITQSPKYLFRKEGQNVTLSCEQNLNHDAMYWYRQDPGQGLRLIYYSQIVNDFQKGDIAEGYSVSREKKESFPLTVTSAQKNPTAFYLCASRNLNEKLFFGSGTQLSVL.

This chain links TRBV28 with TRBJ1-5; the match to TRBD1 covers 7 bases. The CDR3 loop spans 17 amino acids. The germline gives CDR1 MDHEN, CDR2 SYDVKM. Trimming at V came to 3 bases and at J to 0 bases, leaving 8 bases not matched to a gene. The CDR3 region has the DNA TGTGCCAGCAGTTTGGTTAGACAGGGTGGTAGCAATCAGCCCCAGCATTTT. Residues: CASSLVRQGGSNQPQHF.

The chain uses TRBV19 and TRBJ2-2, with 9 bases identical to TRBD1. V gave up 5 bases and J gave up 4 bases; unmatched junction bases: 5. CDR3 length: 15 residues. Germline V gene data show CDR1 as LNHDA and CDR2 as SQIVND (reference sequence). CDR3 sequence: CASSVRQGGTGELFF. In DNA, the CDR3 is TGTGCCAGTAGTGTCCGACAGGGGGGCACCGGGGAGCTGTTTTTT.

This chain links TRBV2 with TRBJ2-7; D could derive from TRBD1 or TRBD2 (5 bases each). CDR3 length: 14 residues. Germline V lookup: CDR1 SNHLY, CDR2 FYNNEI. The V end lost 3 bases, the J end lost 5 bases, and 14 bases lay between the germline ends. CDR3 DNA sequence: TGTGCCAGCAGTGAGGTGGGGCTAGCAAACGAGCAGTACTTC. It translates to CASSEVGLANEQYF.

This chain uses TRBV5-1 with TRBJ2-1; 14 bases are a match to TRBD2. Germline V lookup: CDR1 SGHRS, CDR2 YFSETQ. Trimming at V came to 5 bases and at J to 10 bases, leaving 11 bases not matched to a gene. The CDR3 sequence is 16 residues long. CDR3 nucleotides: TGCGCCAGCAGTTATTTTCCGGGACTAGCGGGAGACGAGCAGTTCTTC. Amino acids: CASSYFPGLAGDEQFF.

The chain recombines TRBV11-3 with TRBJ1-3; TRBD1 matches 7 bases. This CDR3 has 15 amino acids. CDR1 is SGHNT and CDR2 is YENEEA in the germline V gene. Unmatched junction bases numbered 2, after V lost 3 bases and J lost 0 bases. DNA for the CDR3: TGTGCCAGCAGCTTGACAGGGCTCTCTGGAAACACCATATATTTT. As protein: CASSLTGLSGNTIYF.

The chain links TRBV4-2 to TRBJ2-3; 7 nucleotides align to TRBD2. This CDR3 has 15 residues. The V gene end was trimmed by 0 bases and the J gene end by 0 bases; junction bases not matched to a gene: 0. The germline V gene encodes CDR1 LGHNA and CDR2 YNFKEQ. The DNA of the CDR3 is TGTGCCAGCAGCCAAGATAGCGGGAGCACAGATACGCAGTATTTT. Residues: CASSQDSGSTDTQYF.

J is TRBJ1-2 and V is TRBV27; the match to TRBD1 covers 7 bases. The length of the CDR3 is 13 residues. The germline gives CDR1 MNHEY, CDR2 SMNVEV (reference sequence). V lost 5 bases and J lost 2; bases outside the gene matches: 2. The CDR3, as DNA: TGTGCCAGCAGTGTGGGACAGAACTATGGCTACACCTTC. Its protein is CASSVGQNYGYTF.

J is TRBJ1-1 and V is TRBV7-3; D unresolved. This CDR3 has 14 residues. V lost 3 bases and J lost 3, with 11 bases in between. Germline loops: CDR1 SGHTA, CDR2 FQGTGA. As DNA, the CDR3 is TGTGCCAGCAGCTTTTCGGCGGGTGACACTGAAGCTTTCTTT. This codes for CASSFSAGDTEAFF.

V usage is TRBV7-9 and J usage is TRBJ2-7; 12 nucleotides line up with TRBD1. The trim removed 7 bases at V and 6 bases at J, leaving 4 bases unmatched. The germline V gene has CDR1 SEHNR and CDR2 FQNEAQ (reference sequence). The CDR3 loop spans 13 amino acids. CDR3 sequence reads: CASTGTGGIEQYF. For the CDR3, the DNA is TGTGCCAGCACAGGGACAGGGGGCATCGAGCAGTACTTC. Full variable domain (rest looked up from reference TRBV7-9 and TRBJ2-7): DTGVSQNPRHKITKRGQNVTFRCDPISEHNRLYWYRQTLGQGPEFLTYFQNEAQLEKSRLLSDRFSAERPKGSFSTLEIQRTEQGDSAMYLCASTGTGGIEQYFGPGTRLTVT.

A few counts support this clone. This chain uses TRBV10-3 with TRBJ2-7, with TRBD1 as a possible D gene (6 bases). V was shortened by 6 bases and J by 4 bases, with 16 bases between the two germline ends. CDR1 ENHRY and CDR2 SYGVKD come from the germline V gene. CDR3 length: 14 residues. The CDR3 bases are TGTGCCATCAGGGCCATATCGGGGACATACGAGCAGTACTTC. This codes for CAIRAISGTYEQYF.

As to this clone: Other DNA sequences in this specimen translate into the identical CDR3. The V call is TRBV19, the J call TRBJ1-1; D is unresolved. Deletions cut 3 bases from V and 1 base from J, with 9 bases between. CDR1 is LNHDA and CDR2 is SQIVND in the germline V gene (reference sequence). The CDR3 length is 14 residues. The DNA for the CDR3 is TGTGCCAGTAGTATTTACGAAGCGAACACTGAAGCTTTCTTT. Protein sequence: CASSIYEANTEAFF.

The V and J genes are TRBV4-2 and TRBJ2-7; 15 bases align to TRBD2. This CDR3 comprises 17 residues. V lost 4 bases to trimming and J lost 2 bases; unmatched junction nucleotides: 6. From germline, CDR1 is LGHNA and CDR2 YNFKEQ. This CDR3 is CASSPGLAGGIAYEQYF. DNA of the CDR3: TGTGCCAGCAGCCCCGGACTAGCGGGAGGGATCGCCTACGAGCAGTACTTC.

The rearrangement links TRBV2 to TRBJ1-1; D is undetermined. The V gene lost 5 bases and the J gene lost 5 bases, with 12 bases spanning the gap. The germline V gene encodes CDR1 SNHLY and CDR2 FYNNEI. The CDR3 is made up of 13 amino acids. CDR3 amino acids: CASSPQLGTEAFF. The CDR3 DNA reads TGTGCCAGCAGTCCACAGCTCGGTACTGAAGCTTTCTTT. Full variable domain (outside the CDR3, taken from reference TRBV2 and TRBJ1-1): EPEVTQTPSHQVTQMGQEVILRCVPISNHLYFYWYRQILGQKVEFLVSFYNNEISEKSEIFDDQFSVERPDGSNFTLKIRSTKLEDSAMYFCASSPQLGTEAFFGQGTRLTVV.

The CDR3 region is CASSHRLAGGTDTQYF. For the CDR3, the DNA is TGTGCCAGCAGCCACAGACTAGCGGGAGGCACAGATACGCAGTATTTT. The rearrangement uses TRBV7-2 and TRBJ2-3, with 12 bases lining up with TRBD2. Germline values: CDR1 SGHTA, CDR2 FQGNSA. CDR3 length: 16 residues. V was clipped by 5 bases and J by 1 base; unmatched bases: 4.

This clone turned up a few times. The genes are TRBV30 and TRBJ2-1; TRBD1 agrees at 9 bases. Germline V gene data show CDR1 as GTSNPN and CDR2 as SVGIG (reference sequence). With V trimmed by 5 bases and J by 3 bases, 8 bases remained unmatched. The CDR3 sequence is 15 residues long. The CDR3 bases are TGTGCCTGGGACCGGACAGGGGATAACTACAATGAGCAGTTCTTC. Its protein is CAWDRTGDNYNEQFF.

This sequence joins TRBV28 and TRBJ2-1, with 8 bases fitting TRBD1. Germline assignment: CDR1 MDHEN and CDR2 SYDVKM. After removal of 5 bases from V and 0 bases from J, the junction contained 6 bases not matched to a gene. The CDR3 loop spans 16 amino acids. CDR3 sequence reads: CASSPGQGSSYNEQFF. As DNA, the CDR3 is TGTGCCAGCAGTCCCGGACAGGGTAGCTCCTACAATGAGCAGTTCTTC.

The rearrangement links TRBV18 to TRBJ2-1, with 7 bases matching TRBD1. Germline V gives CDR1 KGHSH, CDR2 LQKENI. The trim removed 2 bases at V and 6 bases at J, leaving 7 bases unmatched. This CDR3 is built from 15 residues. The CDR3 nucleotides read TGTGCCAGCTCACCAACTGCTTCAGGGGGCAATGAGCAGTTCTTC. Translation gives CASSPTASGGNEQFF. Full variable domain (outside the CDR3, taken from reference TRBV18 and TRBJ2-1): NAGVMQNPRHLVRRRGQEARLRCSPMKGHSHVYWYRQLPEEGLKFMVYLQKENIIDESGMPKERFSAEFPKEGPSILRIQQVVRGDSAAYFCASSPTASGGNEQFFGPGTRLTVL.

V gene TRBV27 combines with J gene TRBJ2-1; maybe TRBD1 (6 bases). Germline V lookup: CDR1 MNHEY, CDR2 SMNVEV (reference sequence). V was shortened by 0 bases and J by 0 bases, with 12 bases between the two germline ends. The CDR3 has 17 residues. DNA for the CDR3: TGTGCCAGCAGTTTATCAACAGGGCTAAGCTCCTACAATGAGCAGTTCTTC. Translated: CASSLSTGLSSYNEQFF.